This TCR beta chain was recovered during a study of T cell responses to AZD1222 COVID-19 vaccine. Overall study findings and caveats: There were mostly white British donors and more females than males, and clonal diversity was possibly underestimated. Only six or seven AZD1222 recipients tested seropositive at baseline. Sampling that yielded the repertoires occurred only after the peak T cell response.

Measured with immunoSEQ multiplex PCR; TCRdb has only the in-frame clones, and not every one. The sample contains 120,000 or so clones, about 79% of which appear only once. This CDR3 is built from 14 residues. The J segment lost 8 bases and the V segment lost 0 bases, leaving 6 bases of the junction unmatched. Germline CDR1 LNHNV, CDR2 YYDKDF (reference sequence). This clone appeared a single time. Its antigen is unknown. The chain uses TRBV15 and TRBJ1-2; 7 nucleotides align to TRBD1. The receptor was derived from an adult who received the AZD1222 COVID-19 vaccine. The material was peripheral blood, obtained 28 days after the second AZD1222 dose. The CDR3 region is CATSRDAQGGGYTF. CDR3 nucleotide sequence: TGTGCCACCAGCAGAGATGCCCAGGGGGGAGGCTACACCTTC.